These 31 T cell receptor beta chains were sequenced from one sample in a study of graft-versus-host responses after intestinal transplantation. TCRdb keeps only in-frame clones here, not all; method: immunoSEQ multiplex PCR. The sample holds over 80,000 clones, roughly 82% seen once. This specimen consisted of PBMCs, obtained 255 days after intestinal transplant. The receptors shown here come from a human patient who received an intestinal transplant, so some T cells may come from the graft donor.

The chain employs TRBV5-6 and TRBJ2-7, with D unresolved. Germline CDR1 SGHDT, CDR2 YYEEEE. V shed 3 bases and J shed 6 bases, with 13 bases lying between them. The CDR3 sequence is 13 residues long. The CDR3: CASSSDPYGEQYV. DNA of the CDR3: TGTGCCAGCAGCTCGGACCCATACGGCGAGCAGTACGTC.

This rearrangement joins TRBV4-2 to TRBJ2-7; TRBD1 or TRBD2 may be the D gene (6 bases each). Germline V gene sequence: CDR1 LGHNA, CDR2 YNFKEQ. Trimming took 1 base from V and 2 from J, leaving 12 bases between them. This CDR3 comprises 15 residues. The CDR3 protein is CASSQVTGAPYEQYF. The CDR3 DNA reads as TGTGCCAGCAGCCAAGTGACGGGGGCCCCCTACGAGCAGTACTTC.

This rearrangement joins TRBV5-1 to TRBJ2-2; D remains unclear. Looked up from germline, CDR1 is SGHRS and CDR2 is YFSETQ. V was clipped by 0 bases and J by 6 bases, with 9 bases between them. CDR3 length equals 14 residues. CDR3 bases: TGCGCCAGCAGCTTGGCCCAATCTGCCGGGGAGCTGTTTTTT. Its translation is CASSLAQSAGELFF.

J is TRBJ1-5 and V is TRBV4-1, with D possibly matching TRBD1 (6 bases). V shed 0 bases and J shed 4 bases, with 19 bases lying between them. This CDR3 has 18 residues. The germline CDR1 and CDR2 sequences are MGHRA and YSYEKL. CDR3 nucleotide sequence: TGCGCCAGCAGCCAAGATCCCAGGGGATTAGGGGTAAATCAGCCCCAGCATTTT. Translated: CASSQDPRGLGVNQPQHF.

V gene TRBV4-2 combines with J gene TRBJ1-2; D unresolved. Germline V gene sequence: CDR1 LGHNA, CDR2 YNFKEQ. V was pared by 4 bases and J by 3 bases, with 27 bases between. The length of the CDR3 is 19 residues. CDR3 in DNA: TGTGCCAGCAGCCCCTACCTTAACTCGGCCAGTGAAGAGGACTATGGCTACACCTTC. Residues: CASSPYLNSASEEDYGYTF.

Here the CDR3 reads CASSPPGQGAGETQYF. The DNA for the CDR3 is TGTGCCAGCTCACCTCCGGGACAGGGGGCCGGGGAGACCCAGTACTTC. The genes are TRBV18 and TRBJ2-5; 12 bases agree with TRBD1. Germline lookup yields CDR1 KGHSH and CDR2 LQKENI. J lost 5 bases, V lost 3 bases, and 7 bases had no gene match. This CDR3 is 16 amino acids long.

This clone was counted a single time. The V gene is TRBV5-1, the J gene TRBJ2-5; unclear D gene. The CDR3 is 11 amino acids. The germline V gene encodes CDR1 SGHRS and CDR2 YFSETQ. V was cut by 0 bases and J by 5 bases, with 2 bases left in between. The CDR3 DNA sequence: TGCGCCAGCAGCTTGGCCGAGACCCAGTACTTC. The encoded protein is CASSLAETQYF. The full variable domain, its missing parts supplied by reference TRBV5-1 and TRBJ2-5, is KAGVTQTPRYLIKTRGQQVTLSCSPISGHRSVSWYQQTPGQGLQFLFEYFSETQRNKGNFPGRFSGRQFSNSRSEMNVSTLELGDSALYLCASSLAETQYFGPGTRLLVL.

The V call is TRBV5-1, the J call TRBJ1-2; 11 nucleotides align to TRBD1. The CDR3 consists of 17 residues. The germline V gene has CDR1 SGHRS and CDR2 YFSETQ. J lost 4 bases, V lost 3 bases, and 11 bases had no gene match. Here the CDR3 reads CASSSGQGATGAYGYTF. CDR3 sequence (DNA): TGCGCCAGCAGCTCCGGACAGGGGGCGACAGGCGCCTATGGCTACACCTTC.

The V gene is TRBV18, the J gene TRBJ2-7, with TRBD1 matching over 10 bases. The CDR3 contains 14 residues. With 5 bases clipped from V and 3 bases from J, the junction kept 4 bases outside the gene matches. Germline V gene data show CDR1 as KGHSH and CDR2 as LQKENI. CDR3: CASSAGTGDYEQYF. The CDR3 nucleotides are TGTGCCAGCTCAGCCGGGACAGGGGACTACGAGCAGTACTTC.

The V call is TRBV12-5, the J call TRBJ2-3, with D perhaps TRBD1 or TRBD2 (6 bases each). Between the trimmed V and J ends, which lost 4 bases and 2 bases, there was a span of 13 bases. Germline-derived CDR1 and CDR2 are LGHNT and FRNRAP. The CDR3 length is 15 residues. CDR3 in amino acids: CASGWGAQDTDTQYF. The CDR3 DNA reads TGTGCTAGTGGTTGGGGGGCCCAGGACACAGATACGCAGTATTTT. The variable domain in full, with the rest retrieved from reference TRBV12-5 and TRBJ2-3, is DARVTQTPRHKVTEMGQEVTMRCQPILGHNTVFWYRQTMMQGLELLAYFRNRAPLDDSGMPKDRFSAEMPDATLATLKIQPSEPRDSAVYFCASGWGAQDTDTQYFGPGTRLTVL.

The chain combines TRBV28 with TRBJ1-5; TRBD1 matches at 9 bases. With 5 bases clipped from V and 5 bases from J, the junction kept 4 bases outside the gene matches. This CDR3 spans 14 amino acids. Per the germline V gene, CDR1 is MDHEN and CDR2 is SYDVKM. CDR3 amino acids: CASSLTGGYQPQHF. The CDR3 DNA sequence: TGTGCCAGCAGTCTAACAGGGGGCTATCAGCCCCAGCATTTT.

There are a few counts of this clone. V gene TRBV19 combines with J gene TRBJ1-4; 10 nucleotides match TRBD1. Germline CDR1 is LNHDA and CDR2 is SQIVND (reference sequence). The CDR3 is 14 residues long. The J segment lost 9 bases and the V segment lost 4 bases, leaving 5 bases of the junction unmatched. CDR3 in amino acids: CASSTTGGSKKLFF. In nucleotides, the CDR3 is TGTGCCAGTAGTACGACAGGGGGCTCGAAAAAACTGTTTTTT.

Only one count was recorded for this clone. V is TRBV23-1 and J is TRBJ1-5, with a weak D call TRBD1 (6 bases). TRBV23-1 is placed among ORFs of uncertain function. Trimming stripped 4 bases from V and 6 bases from J, with 7 bases between. The CDR3 extends over 12 amino acids. As DNA, the CDR3 is TGCGCCAGCAGTCCACAGGGTCAGCCCCAGCATTTT. Amino acid sequence: CASSPQGQPQHF.

The chain employs TRBV4-1 and TRBJ1-2; maybe TRBD1 (5 bases). CDR1 MGHRA and CDR2 YSYEKL come from the germline V gene. The V gene lost 4 bases and the J gene lost 7 bases, with 19 bases spanning the gap. This CDR3 has 15 residues. The CDR3 DNA follows: TGCGCCAGCAGCCTAAGCCCCGAAGGGGTCAGTGGCTACACCTTC. Protein: CASSLSPEGVSGYTF.

This rearrangement joins TRBV7-3 to TRBJ2-1; D is perhaps TRBD2 (6 bases). This CDR3 has 11 amino acids. Germline V gives CDR1 SGHTA, CDR2 FQGTGA. V was trimmed by 4 bases and J by 9 bases, leaving 7 bases between them. The CDR3 is CASSSGGEQFF. CDR3 in DNA: TGTGCCAGCAGCTCCGGGGGTGAGCAGTTCTTC.

The V and J genes are TRBV6-6 and TRBJ1-2; possible D gene TRBD1, 5 bases. The CDR3 is 12 residues long. CDR1 and CDR2 from the germline V gene are MNHNY and SVGAGI (reference sequence). Trimming cost V 11 bases and J 4 bases, with 14 bases left between them. CDR3 in amino acids: CALQDEGYGYTF. The CDR3 DNA is TGTGCCCTACAGGATGAGGGCTATGGCTACACCTTC.

This rearrangement joins TRBV9 to TRBJ1-1; D ambiguous. Germline V lookup: CDR1 SGDLS, CDR2 YYNGEE. Deletions cut 0 bases from V and 0 bases from J, with 3 bases between. This CDR3 is built from 13 residues. As DNA, the CDR3 is TGTGCCAGCAGCGTAGGGATGAACACTGAAGCTTTCTTT. Protein sequence: CASSVGMNTEAFF.

This clone was picked up one time. The chain couples TRBV6-5 to TRBJ2-3; 9 bases are a match to TRBD2. Germline assignment: CDR1 MNHEY and CDR2 SVGAGI. J lost 2 bases, V lost 6 bases, and 6 bases had no gene match. This CDR3 comprises 15 residues. The CDR3 coding sequence is TGTGCCAGCAGAATTACTAGCGGGTACACAGATACGCAGTATTTT. Residues: CASRITSGYTDTQYF.

The chain couples TRBV30 to TRBJ2-3, with D tentatively TRBD1 (5 bases). The CDR3 extends over 10 amino acids. Trimming left V 7 bases short and J 14 bases short, with 16 bases between. The germline V gene has CDR1 GTSNPN and CDR2 SVGIG (reference sequence). CDR3 coding DNA: TGTGCCTTAGAGGTGGGGCAGTGGTATTTT. It encodes CALEVGQWYF.

This clone was observed a handful of times. This rearrangement joins TRBV30 to TRBJ1-2, with D perhaps TRBD1 (5 bases). Per the germline V gene, CDR1 is GTSNPN and CDR2 is SVGIG (reference sequence). This CDR3 comprises 12 residues. Trimming removed 3 bases from V and 7 bases from J, with 12 bases in between. Written as DNA, the CDR3 is TGTGCCTGGAGCACCGTTGGGGGTGGCTACACCTTC. Its translation: CAWSTVGGGYTF.

The chain joins TRBV5-1 to TRBJ2-7, with D unresolved. With 0 bases removed from V and 3 bases from J, the gap between germline ends came to 7 bases. The CDR3 runs 13 residues. In germline, CDR1 is SGHRS, CDR2 YFSETQ. CDR3 bases: TGCGCCAGCAGCTTGGCCCCAGACTACGAGCAGTACGTC. Amino acids: CASSLAPDYEQYV.

The J gene is TRBJ1-5, the V gene TRBV29-1, with TRBD1 matching 10 bases. The V and J ends lost 6 bases and 9 bases, in that order; junction bases with no gene match: 8. Germline lookup yields CDR1 SQVTM and CDR2 ANQGSEA. The CDR3 contains 13 residues. The CDR3 here is CSVGTGVDRPQHF. CDR3 nucleotide sequence: TGCAGCGTGGGGACAGGGGTGGATAGGCCCCAGCATTTT.

The rearrangement joins TRBV28 to TRBJ2-7; no clear D gene. From germline, CDR1 is MDHEN and CDR2 SYDVKM. The CDR3 sequence is 15 residues long. Trimming took off 3 bases at V and 2 bases at J, with 14 bases between the two ends. CDR3 bases: TGTGCCAGCAGTTTGTCCCCACAGCGAGCCTACGAGCAGTACTTC. Translating gives CASSLSPQRAYEQYF. The whole variable domain, remainder taken from reference TRBV28 and TRBJ2-7, is DVKVTQSSRYLVKRTGEKVFLECVQDMDHENMFWYRQDPGLGLRLIYFSYDVKMKEKGDIPEGYSVSREKKERFSLILESASTNQTSMYLCASSLSPQRAYEQYFGPGTRLTVT.

This chain uses TRBV4-1 with TRBJ2-3; the match to TRBD1 covers 7 bases. V was pared by 4 bases and J by 4 bases, with 8 bases of the junction left unmatched. The V gene's germline CDR1 is MGHRA and CDR2 YSYEKL. This CDR3 comprises 15 residues. The DNA for the CDR3 is TGCGCCAGCAGCCGTGACGCAACAGGGGCAGATACGCAGTATTTT. Its translation is CASSRDATGADTQYF.

This chain uses TRBV5-4 with TRBJ2-7; 8 nucleotides match TRBD1. This CDR3 is built from 14 residues. Trimming took 2 bases from V and 3 from J; bases not matched to a gene: 4. Germline CDR1 SGHNT, CDR2 YYREEE (reference sequence). The CDR3: CASSLDRGVYEQYV. DNA for the CDR3: TGTGCCAGCAGCTTAGACAGGGGTGTCTACGAGCAGTACGTC.

The chain is built from TRBV5-5 and TRBJ2-1; 8 bases line up with TRBD2. Germline CDR1 is SGHKS and CDR2 is YYEKEE (reference sequence). This CDR3 is 15 amino acids long. The J segment lost 2 bases and the V segment lost 2 bases, leaving 3 bases of the junction unmatched. Written as DNA, the CDR3 is TGTGCCAGCAGCTTCCAGCGGGGGACCTACAATGAGCAGTTCTTC. Translation: CASSFQRGTYNEQFF.

The J gene is TRBJ1-6, the V gene TRBV30, with TRBD1 matching 7 bases. The V gene end was trimmed by 3 bases and the J gene end by 4 bases; junction bases not matched to a gene: 3. The CDR3 sequence is 14 residues long. Germline V gene data show CDR1 as GTSNPN and CDR2 as SVGIG (reference sequence). The CDR3 nucleotides read TGTGCCTGGAGCGAGGGACAGTATAATTCACCCCTCCACTTT. This gives the protein CAWSEGQYNSPLHF. The whole variable domain, remainder taken from reference TRBV30 and TRBJ1-6, is SQTIHQWPATLVQPVGSPLSLECTVEGTSNPNLYWYRQAAGRGLQLLFYSVGIGQISSEVPQNLSASRPQDRQFILSSKKLLLSDSGFYLCAWSEGQYNSPLHFGNGTRLTVT.

The chain employs TRBV19 and TRBJ1-2, with 8 positions matching TRBD1. The CDR3 has 17 amino acids. The germline CDR1 and CDR2 sequences are LNHDA and SQIVND (reference sequence). J was trimmed by 0 bases and V by 5 bases; bases with no gene match: 11. The CDR3 reads CASSSGQAQLANYGYTF. For the CDR3, the DNA is TGTGCCAGTAGTTCGGGACAGGCCCAACTCGCTAACTATGGCTACACCTTC.

The chain uses TRBV14 and TRBJ2-2; D ambiguous. This CDR3 comprises 14 residues. Germline V gives CDR1 SGHDN, CDR2 FVKESK. Deletions cut 1 base from V and 6 bases from J, with 9 bases between. The CDR3 is CASSQGALAGELFF. Written as DNA, the CDR3 is TGTGCCAGCAGCCAAGGGGCCCTGGCCGGGGAGCTGTTTTTT.

V and J are TRBV6-6 and TRBJ2-3; D remains unclear. Germline V lookup: CDR1 MNHNY, CDR2 SVGAGI (reference sequence). Trimming took 8 bases from V and 6 from J, leaving 9 bases between them. This CDR3 is built from 11 residues. CDR3 in DNA: TGTGCCAGCCCGACTGTCGATACGCAGTATTTT. This codes for CASPTVDTQYF.

This clone was recorded only once. The V call is TRBV19, the J call TRBJ2-5; D call uncertain. The length of the CDR3 is 15 residues. Germline V CDR1 and CDR2: LNHDA, SQIVND (reference sequence). The ends were cut back, 2 bases at V and 1 base at J, with 11 bases in the middle. CDR3 sequence: CASSIFPGGQETQYF. The CDR3 nucleotides are TGTGCCAGTAGTATATTTCCGGGCGGCCAAGAGACCCAGTACTTC.